This T cell receptor (beta chain) was observed in a study of cytomegalovirus exposure and HLA in healthy donors. V gave up 1 base and J gave up 7 bases, with 17 bases separating them. This CDR3 has 16 amino acids. CDR1 and CDR2 from the germline V gene are LNHDA and SQIVND (reference sequence). About this clone: Antigen specificity is unknown.

Study observations and caveats: Rarity marked most TCR sequences, yet some public TCRs occurred in many donors.

Amplification used 60 Vbeta primers and 13 Jbeta primers. Data came from immunoSEQ multiplex PCR; TCRdb stores just in-frame clones and leaves some out. The table has 150,000 to 200,000 clones, approximately 84% seen once; the top ten hold about 2%. This receptor was identified in a young man in good health and CMV-seropositive. The chain employs TRBV19 and TRBJ2-1, with D possibly TRBD2 on 5 matching bases. The sample comprised PBMCs. The CDR3 sequence: CASSIVGHNGKNEQFF. CDR3 DNA: TGTGCCAGTAGTATAGTAGGCCATAACGGGAAGAATGAGCAGTTCTTC.